This T cell receptor beta chain originates from a study of cytomegalovirus exposure and HLA in healthy donors. Of note for this clone: The antigen is not known.

The CDR3 sequence is 16 residues long. Germline CDR1 SGHNT, CDR2 YYREEE (reference sequence). V gave up 2 bases and J gave up 7 bases; unmatched junction bases: 9. Findings of the study overall: Within an earlier analysis, most TCR beta V segments proved productive either about 87% or about 30% of the time.

Primers: 60 Vbeta forward and 13 Jbeta reverse. TCRdb keeps only in-frame clones here, not all; method: immunoSEQ multiplex PCR. The sample includes approximately 97,000 clones, about 86% of them seen just once. The receptor's source is a woman between 70 and 85 years old in good health and CMV-seropositive. The chain joins TRBV5-4 to TRBJ1-6; TRBD1 agrees at 7 bases. Sequencing used PBMCs. Here the CDR3 reads CASSLRTGQRNSPLHF. CDR3 nucleotides: TGTGCCAGCAGCTTACGGACGGGACAGCGGAATTCACCCCTCCACTTT.